This T cell receptor (beta chain) was obtained from a study of T-cell memory formation after mild COVID-19. Turning to the study itself: Largely, the TCR clusters proved donor specific. General observations from the study: What remained unconfirmed was the SARS-CoV-2 specificity of second-wave clones peaking on day 37. Day 15 to 85 contracting clones showed balanced CD4/CD8; day 15 to 37 expanders favored CD4+.

TCRdb reanalysed the 5' RACE reads using MiXCR and keeps one entry per CDR3 protein. The table includes 500,000 to 550,000 distinct CDR3 sequences, roughly 22% detected once. The germline gives CDR1 DFQATT, CDR2 SNEGSKA (reference sequence). This CDR3 is built from 14 residues. Between the trimmed V and J ends, which lost 0 bases and 3 bases, there was a span of 9 bases. This clonotype turned up a few times. Antigen: not known. Sequenced input: PBMCs or a T cell subset sorted from them (not recorded which). The receptor was isolated from an adult woman who had mild COVID-19 (a few samples of this study predate the infection). Cell type and time point are not known. The V and J genes are TRBV20-1 and TRBJ1-5; no clear D. DNA for the CDR3: TGCAGTGCTAGAGATAGCAGCTCCAATCAGCCCCAGCATTTT. Translation: CSARDSSSNQPQHF.